This TCR beta chain comes out of a study of blood T cell repertoires in COVID-19. Study-wide background: Spain, Italy and the United States supplied samples that represented acute and convalescent COVID-19.

Original data processing: Estimated nucleated cell counts came from reference gene primer amplification. Libraries were prepared by immunoSEQ multiplex PCR; TCRdb keeps only in-frame clonotypes and omits some of them. V, J and clone size are those of that table, while D and trimming were read from the DNA. Of roughly 400,000 clones listed, approximately 92% are singletons. With 4 bases removed from V and 4 bases from J, the gap between germline ends came to 17 bases. The CDR3 contains 15 residues. CDR1 is SGHRS, CDR2 YFSETQ, per germline. Two consecutive negative NP/OP PCR tests, clearance, or resolved symptoms defined Cohort 3 recovery. This clone occurred once.

The TCR sequence derives from a man under 40 who had recovered from COVID-19. J is TRBJ1-2 and V is TRBV5-1; D not resolved. The sequencing sample was made of PBMCs or T cells enriched from blood (not recorded which). The CDR3 DNA follows: TGCGCCAGCAGCCCCGGCCCCGACTATACCTATGGCTACACCTTC. It encodes CASSPGPDYTYGYTF.